The 27 T cell receptor beta chains listed next were all sequenced from one sample in a study of blood T cells in healthy people across ages. With a J-beta primer mix and a sample-barcoded 5' primer, a second PCR ran roughly 7 to 11 cycles. Each CDR3 protein is one row after TCRdb ran MiXCR on the 5' RACE reads. Among over 600,000 distinct CDR3 sequences listed, around 45% were seen once. Specimen: blood. The receptors come from a man aged 80 or over in good health.

This clonotype has ten or more counts. The genes are TRBV28 and TRBJ2-7, with D maybe TRBD1 (6 bases). This CDR3 is built from 13 residues. Germline CDR1 MDHEN, CDR2 SYDVKM. V was cut by 5 bases and J by 4 bases, with 12 bases left in between. Here the CDR3 DNA reads TGTGCCAGCAGTATATACAGGGAATACGAGCAGTACTTC. It is translated as CASSIYREYEQYF.

This clonotype was seen more than once but under ten times. This chain uses TRBV5-1 with TRBJ2-4; 7 bases fit TRBD2. The DNA end favors TRBJ2-7, so the J call may be wrong. The CDR3 spans 14 residues. Per the germline V gene, CDR1 is SGHRS and CDR2 is YFSETQ. This CDR3 reads CASSLRLASNEQYF. The CDR3 coding sequence is TGCGCCAGCAGCCTGAGACTAGCTAGCAACGAGCAGTACTTC.

The chain joins TRBV29-1 to TRBJ2-1; D perhaps matches TRBD1 (5 bases). The germline CDR1 and CDR2 sequences are SQVTM and ANQGSEA. This CDR3 region has 10 residues. Trimming took off 5 bases at V and 9 bases at J, with 8 bases between the two ends. CDR3 residues: CSVFRGEQFF. The CDR3 DNA reads as TGCAGCGTTTTTAGGGGTGAGCAGTTCTTC.

This clonotype was observed a few times. This chain joins TRBV5-6 and TRBJ2-1; 11 bases are shared with TRBD1. The V segment lost 2 bases and the J segment 7 bases; nucleotides outside the gene matches: 11. This CDR3 spans 17 amino acids. From germline, CDR1 is SGHDT and CDR2 YYEEEE. CDR3 region: CASSLGGQGAWINEQFF. The CDR3 DNA reads as TGTGCCAGCAGCTTAGGAGGACAGGGGGCATGGATAAATGAGCAGTTCTTC.

This clonotype was found many times. The genes are TRBV6-6 and TRBJ2-1, with D tentatively TRBD2 (7 bases). The ends were cut back, 6 bases at V and 13 bases at J, with 22 bases in the middle. The CDR3 covers 14 residues. Germline-derived CDR1 and CDR2 are MNHNY and SVGAGI (reference sequence). The CDR3 here is CASSDSPAGQRQFF. CDR3 DNA: TGTGCCAGCAGCGATAGCCCAGCGGGACAACGTCAGTTCTTC.

V is TRBV6-2 or TRBV6-3 and J is TRBJ2-2; TRBD1 agrees at 9 bases. Losses at the gene ends were 6 bases for V and 5 bases for J; bases not matched to a gene: 13. Germline V gene data show CDR1 as MNHEY and CDR2 as SVGEGT. The CDR3 covers 17 residues. The CDR3 coding sequence is TGTGCCAGCAGCTTCCCGACTGGACAGGGGTGGACCGGGGAGCTGTTTTTT. The encoded protein is CASSFPTGQGWTGELFF.

The chain links TRBV20-1 to TRBJ2-1; the D gene is possibly TRBD2 (6 bases). V gave up 0 bases and J gave up 13 bases, with 19 bases separating them. Germline-derived CDR1 and CDR2 are DFQATT and SNEGSKA (reference sequence). This CDR3 has 14 residues. CDR3 bases: TGCAGTGCTAGAGATAATAGCGGCCGGGAGACCCAGTTCTTC. This encodes CSARDNSGRETQFF.

The chain couples TRBV14 to TRBJ2-7, with D possibly being TRBD2 (5 bases). This CDR3 has 16 amino acids. The germline V and J ends were trimmed by 0 bases and 1 base, with 13 bases remaining between them. Germline assignment: CDR1 SGHDN and CDR2 FVKESK. CDR3 sequence reads: CASSQETAAGSYEQYF. The DNA for the CDR3 is TGTGCCAGCAGCCAAGAAACAGCGGCTGGATCCTACGAGCAGTACTTC.

The chain joins TRBV4-1 to TRBJ2-1; D possibly corresponds to TRBD2 (5 bases). Germline V lookup: CDR1 MGHRA, CDR2 YSYEKL. This CDR3 has 17 residues. V was cut by 3 bases and J by 5 bases, with 20 bases left in between. The chain's CDR3 is CASSHQGRPADDNEQFF. DNA for the CDR3: TGCGCCAGCAGCCACCAAGGTAGGCCAGCGGACGACAATGAGCAGTTCTTC.

The V and J genes are TRBV7-3 and TRBJ1-1, with 8 nucleotides matching TRBD1. Looked up from germline, CDR1 is SGHTA and CDR2 is FQGTGA. With 2 bases clipped from V and 4 bases from J, the junction kept 9 bases outside the gene matches. The CDR3 runs to 16 residues. The CDR3 is CASSLDGRGLRTEAFF. CDR3 sequence (DNA): TGTGCCAGCAGCTTAGATGGCAGGGGGCTTCGCACTGAAGCTTTCTTT. Variable domain in full (rest from reference TRBV7-3 and TRBJ1-1): GAGVSQTPSNKVTEKGKYVELRCDPISGHTALYWYRQSLGQGPEFLIYFQGTGAADDSGLPNDRFFAVRPEGSVSTLKIQRTERGDSAVYLCASSLDGRGLRTEAFFGQGTRLTVV.

This clonotype was counted once. The chain links TRBV11-2 to TRBJ2-4; the D gene is possibly TRBD1 (5 bases). Germline values: CDR1 SGHAT, CDR2 FQNNGV. The length of the CDR3 is 15 residues. V dropped 5 bases and J dropped 0 bases, with 11 bases sitting between them. CDR3 nucleotides: TGTGCCAGCAGCCTCGGACAATTAGCCAAAAACATTCAGTACTTC. Protein sequence: CASSLGQLAKNIQYF. Full variable domain (outside the CDR3, taken from reference TRBV11-2 and TRBJ2-4): EAGVAQSPRYKIIEKRQSVAFWCNPISGHATLYWYQQILGQGPKLLIQFQNNGVVDDSQLPKDRFSAERLKGVDSTLKIQPAKLEDSAVYLCASSLGQLAKNIQYFGAGTRLSVL.

This clonotype showed up just a few times. The V and J genes are TRBV5-8 and TRBJ2-1, with D possibly matching TRBD2 (5 bases). This CDR3 has 15 residues. V was pared by 3 bases and J by 8 bases, with 18 bases between. Germline V gives CDR1 SGHTS, CDR2 YDEGEE. DNA of the CDR3: TGTGCCAGCAGCTCCGGGCAGACTCCCGGGGATGAGCAGTTCTTC. Translation gives CASSSGQTPGDEQFF.

This clonotype was counted a few times. The chain couples TRBV18 to TRBJ2-5, with D perhaps TRBD2 (5 bases). The V end lost 2 bases, the J end lost 1 base, and 14 bases lay between the germline ends. This CDR3 spans 16 amino acids. CDR1 is KGHSH and CDR2 is LQKENI in the germline V gene. The CDR3 here is CASSPRSGIVQETQYF. In nucleotides, the CDR3 is TGTGCCAGCTCACCAAGGAGCGGAATCGTCCAAGAGACCCAGTACTTC.

This clonotype was counted many times. The chain combines TRBV28 with TRBJ2-7; D gene uncertain. V dropped 6 bases and J dropped 3 bases, with 12 bases sitting between them. There are 13 residues in the CDR3. Germline CDR1 is MDHEN and CDR2 is SYDVKM. The CDR3 coding sequence is TGTGCCAGCAGCTCGACACCAAACTACGAGCAGTACTTC. As protein: CASSSTPNYEQYF.

The table lists this clonotype with a few counts. This rearrangement joins TRBV5-1 to TRBJ2-2; D is ambiguous. V was cut by 0 bases and J by 0 bases, with 9 bases left in between. Germline CDR1 reads SGHRS; CDR2 reads YFSETQ. CDR3 length equals 16 residues. CDR3 nucleotide sequence: TGCGCCAGCAGCTTGGTAGGACGGACGAACACCGGGGAGCTGTTTTTT. As protein: CASSLVGRTNTGELFF.

This clonotype appeared a single time. The junction differs from germline at one of its ends, possibly a read error. J is TRBJ2-5 and V is TRBV28, with a weak D call TRBD1 (6 bases). The CDR3 has 14 residues. Germline V lookup: CDR1 MDHEN, CDR2 SYDVKM. CDR3 loop: CTSSFNRALETQYF. The CDR3 nucleotides read TGTACCAGCAGTTTCAACAGGGCCTTGGAGACCCAGTACTTC.

The rearrangement uses TRBV9 and TRBJ2-1, with D perhaps TRBD2 (5 bases). The CDR3 runs 15 residues. The germline V and J ends were trimmed by 3 bases and 6 bases, with 16 bases remaining between them. Germline V CDR1 and CDR2: SGDLS, YYNGEE. CDR3 sequence reads: CASSAQPLGPNEQFF. The CDR3 nucleotides are TGTGCCAGCAGCGCCCAACCACTAGGGCCCAATGAGCAGTTCTTC.

The J gene is TRBJ2-2, the V gene TRBV20-1, with D perhaps TRBD1 (5 bases). There are 15 residues in the CDR3. V was pared by 0 bases and J by 2 bases, with 10 bases between. Germline CDR1 reads DFQATT; CDR2 reads SNEGSKA (reference sequence). The CDR3 sequence is CSARDRTINTGELFF. CDR3 sequence (DNA): TGCAGTGCTAGAGACAGGACAATAAACACCGGGGAGCTGTTTTTT.

The chain carries TRBV5-1 and TRBJ2-4; D unclear. V was pared by 1 base and J by 3 bases, with 5 bases between. CDR1 is SGHRS, CDR2 YFSETQ, per germline. The CDR3 has 13 residues. CDR3: CASSLSGKNIQYF. The CDR3 DNA is TGCGCCAGCAGCTTGTCAGGCAAAAACATTCAGTACTTC.

A few counts support this clonotype. The chain couples TRBV7-8 to TRBJ2-5, with D possibly being TRBD2 (5 bases). V lost 4 bases and J 5 bases, leaving 14 bases between the germline ends. Germline loops: CDR1 SGHVS, CDR2 FQNEAQ. This CDR3 region has 14 residues. For the CDR3, the DNA is TGTGCCAGCAGCTCTCCCGGTCAGCGGGAGACCCAGTACTTC. It encodes CASSSPGQRETQYF.

Remarks on this clonotype: An end of the junction does not agree with germline; a read error may underlie this. The chain links TRBV12-3 or TRBV12-4 to TRBJ2-7; the D is unclear. The CDR3 length is 14 residues. CDR3 residues: CASSPSAFSYGQYF. The CDR3 bases are TGTGCCAGCAGCCCGAGCGCATTCTCCTACGGGCAGTACTTC.

The CDR3 DNA reads as TGCAGCGGACGGGACTCTCTCAATGAGCAGTTCTTC. This translates into CSGRDSLNEQFF. The chain employs TRBV29-1 and TRBJ2-1; D possibly corresponds to TRBD2 (6 bases). CDR1 SQVTM and CDR2 ANQGSEA come from the germline V gene. Trimming took 7 bases from V and 6 from J, leaving 13 bases between them. This CDR3 contains 12 residues.

This sequence joins TRBV29-1 and TRBJ2-7; TRBD2 agrees at 10 bases. V shed 6 bases and J 2 bases; nucleotides not matched to a gene: 4. This CDR3 comprises 13 residues. Per germline, CDR1 SQVTM and CDR2 ANQGSEA. The CDR3 DNA follows: TGCAGCGTCCTAGCGGGGGCGGCCTACGAGCAGTACTTC. This translates into CSVLAGAAYEQYF.

This clonotype was counted only a few times. The genes are TRBV27 and TRBJ1-5; no clear D. The CDR3 sequence is 15 residues long. In germline, CDR1 is MNHEY, CDR2 SMNVEV (reference sequence). V was clipped by 0 bases and J by 0 bases, with 6 bases between them. DNA for the CDR3: TGTGCCAGCAGTTTATCAACTTTTAGCAATCAGCCCCAGCATTTT. Translation: CASSLSTFSNQPQHF.

The rearrangement joins TRBV27 to TRBJ2-1, with 7 positions matching TRBD2. V lost 3 bases and J lost 5; bases outside the gene matches: 7. The CDR3 is 15 residues long. Germline loops: CDR1 MNHEY, CDR2 SMNVEV (reference sequence). The CDR3, as DNA: TGTGCCAGCAGTTTTGAGGCGGGAGTGAACAATGAGCAGTTCTTC. This sequence encodes CASSFEAGVNNEQFF.

This clonotype was counted a single time. V is TRBV10-3 and J is TRBJ2-7; D perhaps matches TRBD2 (5 bases). This CDR3 has 16 amino acids. The V gene's germline CDR1 is ENHRY and CDR2 SYGVKD. Trimming stripped 3 bases from V and 1 base from J, with 16 bases between. The CDR3: CAISETTEGLSYEQYF. Written as DNA, the CDR3 is TGTGCCATCAGTGAAACGACCGAAGGACTTTCCTACGAGCAGTACTTC.

This clonotype appeared once. Without the conserved terminal phenylalanine or tryptophan, this CDR3 likely stems from a read error. The chain employs TRBV28 and TRBJ2-7; D may be TRBD2 (5 bases). CDR3 size: 14 residues. Trimming shortened V by 3 bases and J by 0 bases, and 9 bases separated the two germline ends. Germline values: CDR1 MDHEN, CDR2 SYDVKM. CDR3 region: CASSFKRSSYEQYL. The CDR3, as DNA: TGTGCCAGCAGTTTTAAGCGGAGCTCCTACGAGCAGTACTTA.